A single sample is the source of the 30 T cell receptor beta chains below, sequenced in a study of STAT5B mutations in CD4+ large granular lymphocyte leukemia. The method was immunoSEQ multiplex PCR; TCRdb's version includes in-frame clones alone and lacks a portion of them. In the table there are fewer than 40,000 clones, around 71% of which are singletons. The sequenced material came from CD4+ T cells from blood buffy coats. These receptors all stem from a human donor in good health.

The chain employs TRBV11-2 and TRBJ2-7; D is uncertain. V was trimmed by 4 bases and J by 2 bases, leaving 21 bases between them. The CDR3 has 17 residues. Germline V CDR1 and CDR2: SGHAT, FQNNGV. The CDR3, as DNA: TGTGCCAGCAGCTCGCGATTTCAGTACGACGGAACCTACGAGCAGTACTTC. Protein sequence: CASSSRFQYDGTYEQYF.

The V gene is TRBV7-9, the J gene TRBJ2-7; no clear D. V dropped 4 bases and J dropped 3 bases, with 7 bases sitting between them. Germline V gives CDR1 SEHNR, CDR2 FQNEAQ (reference sequence). The CDR3 loop spans 12 amino acids. This CDR3 is CASSYTDYEQYF. CDR3 DNA sequence: TGTGCCAGCAGCTATACGGACTACGAGCAGTACTTC.

This sequence joins TRBV30 and TRBJ2-1; perhaps D is TRBD1 or TRBD2 (6 bases each). The CDR3 has 14 amino acids. In germline, CDR1 is GTSNPN, CDR2 SVGIG (reference sequence). V lost 2 bases to trimming and J lost 7 bases, with 15 bases between them. CDR3 bases: TGTGCCTGGAGTCCGGACGGGGGCTTTAATGAGCAGTTCTTC. This gives the protein CAWSPDGGFNEQFF. Together with reference TRBV30 and TRBJ2-1, the CDR3 gives the full variable domain: SQTIHQWPATLVQPVGSPLSLECTVEGTSNPNLYWYRQAAGRGLQLLFYSVGIGQISSEVPQNLSASRPQDRQFILSSKKLLLSDSGFYLCAWSPDGGFNEQFFGPGTRLTVL.

The chain's CDR3 is CASSGTSVYTGELFF. The DNA of the CDR3 is TGTGCCAGCAGCGGGACTAGCGTCTACACCGGGGAGCTGTTTTTT. This chain uses TRBV9 with TRBJ2-2, with 9 bases that match TRBD2. The CDR3 loop spans 15 amino acids. The trim removed 3 bases at V and 3 bases at J, leaving 3 bases unmatched. Germline V CDR1 and CDR2: SGDLS, YYNGEE.

The sample holds one count of this clone. The CDR3 spells CASFRQGWTEAFF. The CDR3 DNA follows: TGTGCCAGCTTTCGACAGGGGTGGACTGAAGCTTTCTTT. The chain employs TRBV14 and TRBJ1-1; TRBD1 matches at 8 bases. The CDR3 has 13 amino acids. Trimming took 8 bases from V and 5 from J; bases not matched to a gene: 7. Per the germline V gene, CDR1 is SGHDN and CDR2 is FVKESK.

This chain connects TRBV9 to TRBJ1-4; unclear D gene. CDR3 length: 16 amino acids. Germline V CDR1 and CDR2: SGDLS, YYNGEE. The V end lost 1 base, the J end lost 8 bases, and 18 bases lay between the germline ends. The DNA for the CDR3 is TGTGCCAGCAGCGTAACGGCGGCCCCTCGAGAGGAAAAACTGTTTTTT. It is translated as CASSVTAAPREEKLFF.

V is TRBV5-4 and J is TRBJ1-1, with TRBD1 matching over 8 bases. Germline CDR1 SGHNT, CDR2 YYREEE (reference sequence). Germline trimming cut 3 bases from V and 2 bases from J; bases unmatched to any gene: 6. CDR3 length: 15 amino acids. In DNA form, the CDR3 reads TGTGCCAGCAGCTGGGGGGACAGGCCCAACACTGAAGCTTTCTTT. It encodes CASSWGDRPNTEAFF.

Remarks on this clone: A junction boundary mismatches the germline segment, possibly from a read error. The V and J genes are TRBV7-7 and TRBJ2-2; 8 nucleotides match TRBD1. Germline assignment: CDR1 SSHAT and CDR2 FNYEAQ (reference sequence). This CDR3 is built from 15 residues. As DNA, the CDR3 is TGTGCTAGCAGCCATGGGACAGGCACGAGGGGGGAGCTGTTTTTT. It translates to CASSHGTGTRGELFF. The full variable domain, rest sourced from reference TRBV7-7 and TRBJ2-2, is GAGVSQSPRYKVTKRGQDVTLRCDPISSHATLYWYQQALGQGPEFLTYFNYEAQPDKSGLPSDRFSAERPEGSISTLTIQRTEQRDSAMYRCASSHGTGTRGELFFGEGSRLTVL.

The V call is TRBV7-9, the J call TRBJ1-5; 7 bases are shared with TRBD1. The CDR3 runs to 14 residues. CDR1 is SEHNR, CDR2 FQNEAQ, per germline (reference sequence). V was pared by 5 bases and J by 7 bases, with 8 bases of the junction left unmatched. For the CDR3, the DNA is TGTGCCAGCAGCGCAGGGACAGCCAGCCAGCCCCAGCATTTT. This sequence encodes CASSAGTASQPQHF.

This chain links TRBV28 with TRBJ2-3, with TRBD1 identical over 7 bases. J lost 6 bases, V lost 5 bases, and 14 bases had no gene match. This CDR3 region has 16 residues. The germline CDR1 and CDR2 sequences are MDHEN and SYDVKM. The CDR3, as DNA: TGTGCCAGCAGTCAAACGACAGGGCCCCTCAGGGATACGCAGTATTTT. Translating it yields CASSQTTGPLRDTQYF. The complete variable domain, with remaining parts taken from reference TRBV28 and TRBJ2-3, reads DVKVTQSSRYLVKRTGEKVFLECVQDMDHENMFWYRQDPGLGLRLIYFSYDVKMKEKGDIPEGYSVSREKKERFSLILESASTNQTSMYLCASSQTTGPLRDTQYFGPGTRLTVL.

The chain joins TRBV2 to TRBJ1-1; 10 bases match TRBD1. Germline V gene sequence: CDR1 SNHLY, CDR2 FYNNEI. The V gene end was trimmed by 6 bases and the J gene end by 3 bases; junction bases not matched to a gene: 4. CDR3 length: 14 residues. CDR3 bases: TGTGCCAGCAGGGGACAGGGGCTGTACACTGAAGCTTTCTTT. It translates to CASRGQGLYTEAFF.

The CDR3, as DNA: TGTGCCAGCAGCGTAAGGGGAACTTTAAGAGAGACCCAGTACTTC. Protein sequence: CASSVRGTLRETQYF. The chain links TRBV9 to TRBJ2-5, with D perhaps matching TRBD1 (5 bases). Trimming pared 1 base from V and 4 bases from J, leaving 14 bases between. CDR1 SGDLS and CDR2 YYNGEE come from the germline V gene. The CDR3 has 15 amino acids.

J is TRBJ2-2 and V is TRBV7-9, with D maybe TRBD1 (6 bases). CDR1 is SEHNR and CDR2 is FQNEAQ in the germline V gene (reference sequence). This CDR3 is 14 amino acids long. Trimming took 1 base from V and 6 from J, leaving 9 bases between them. Here the CDR3 DNA reads TGTGCCAGCAGCTTAGGGGGGCGCTCCGGGGAGCTGTTTTTT. It specifies CASSLGGRSGELFF.

The rearrangement uses TRBV7-2 and TRBJ1-2; 12 bases align to TRBD1. The V gene's germline CDR1 is SGHTA and CDR2 FQGNSA. The V and J ends lost 6 bases and 2 bases, in that order; junction bases with no gene match: 7. The CDR3 runs 16 residues. CDR3 sequence reads: CASSYTGTGGNYGYTF. The DNA for the CDR3 is TGTGCCAGCAGTTATACCGGGACAGGGGGCAACTATGGCTACACCTTC.

This clone was seen a handful of times. CDR3 nucleotide sequence: TGTGCCAGCAGTGAAGGGTTTCAGCAAAATCAGCCCCAGCATTTT. Translating gives CASSEGFQQNQPQHF. V gene TRBV6-1 combines with J gene TRBJ1-5; no clear D. The CDR3 length is 15 residues. V was clipped by 1 base and J by 4 bases, with 11 bases between them. Germline CDR1 MNHNS, CDR2 SASEGT.

The rearrangement joins TRBV14 to TRBJ1-3; the D is unclear. The CDR3 runs 13 residues. CDR1 is SGHDN, CDR2 FVKESK, per germline. The V and J ends lost 1 base and 7 bases respectively, with 8 bases between them. For the CDR3, the DNA is TGTGCCAGCAGCCAAGGGAGGGTTAACACCATATATTTT. The encoded protein is CASSQGRVNTIYF.

The chain recombines TRBV6-4 with TRBJ2-2; tentatively, D is TRBD1 (6 bases). Germline lookup yields CDR1 MRHNA and CDR2 SNTAGT. Trimming stripped 6 bases from V and 2 bases from J, with 13 bases between. This CDR3 has 15 residues. CDR3 DNA: TGTGCCAGCAGCCCCAGGGGCTATAACACCGGGGAGCTGTTTTTT. Its translation: CASSPRGYNTGELFF.

The chain uses TRBV4-1 and TRBJ1-2, with D unresolved. CDR1 is MGHRA, CDR2 YSYEKL, per germline. The length of the CDR3 is 16 residues. Deletions cut 1 base from V and 3 bases from J, with 15 bases between. This CDR3 reads CASSQADTLKDYGYTF. The CDR3 DNA reads as TGCGCCAGCAGCCAAGCCGACACCCTTAAGGACTATGGCTACACCTTC.

The rearrangement uses TRBV6-1 and TRBJ2-3; maybe TRBD1 (5 bases). V was cut by 2 bases and J by 0 bases, with 15 bases left in between. Germline-derived CDR1 and CDR2 are MNHNS and SASEGT. This CDR3 region has 17 residues. The CDR3: CASSEWARATSTDTQYF. In DNA, the CDR3 is TGTGCCAGCAGTGAATGGGCCAGGGCCACTAGCACAGATACGCAGTATTTT.

This clone has just a few counts. CDR3 nucleotide sequence: TGTGCCAGCAGCTCTGCCGGGACAGGGGGCGCCTATGGCTACACCTTC. This gives the protein CASSSAGTGGAYGYTF. The chain links TRBV9 to TRBJ1-2; 12 nucleotides line up with TRBD1. The germline gives CDR1 SGDLS, CDR2 YYNGEE. V gave up 4 bases and J gave up 4 bases; unmatched junction bases: 8. This CDR3 has 16 amino acids.

This chain uses TRBV19 with TRBJ1-2, with 7 positions matching TRBD1. CDR3 size: 13 residues. CDR1 is LNHDA and CDR2 is SQIVND in the germline V gene (reference sequence). V was pared by 3 bases and J by 4 bases, with 2 bases of the junction left unmatched. In DNA form, the CDR3 reads TGTGCCAGTAGTATTTGGGACAGCTATGGCTACACCTTC. It encodes CASSIWDSYGYTF.

The rearrangement joins TRBV18 to TRBJ2-3; 8 bases fit TRBD1. CDR1 is KGHSH and CDR2 is LQKENI in the germline V gene. The CDR3 loop spans 16 amino acids. J was trimmed by 3 bases and V by 0 bases; bases with no gene match: 5. CDR3 DNA: TGTGCCAGCTCACCACCTTCCGGACAGGGAACAGATACGCAGTATTTT. Protein sequence: CASSPPSGQGTDTQYF. Drawing the rest from reference TRBV18 and TRBJ2-3, the complete variable domain is NAGVMQNPRHLVRRRGQEARLRCSPMKGHSHVYWYRQLPEEGLKFMVYLQKENIIDESGMPKERFSAEFPKEGPSILRIQQVVRGDSAAYFCASSPPSGQGTDTQYFGPGTRLTVL.

This clone showed up just a few times. The chain has TRBV9 and TRBJ1-1; D uncertain. The CDR3 loop spans 13 amino acids. The V gene's germline CDR1 is SGDLS and CDR2 YYNGEE. The ends were cut back, 1 base at V and 4 bases at J, with 8 bases in the middle. The CDR3 spells CASSVLSTTEAFF. The CDR3, as DNA: TGTGCCAGCAGCGTATTGTCTACCACTGAAGCTTTCTTT.

Turning to this clone: The junction departs from germline at one end; a sequencing error may be responsible. The V call is TRBV18, the J call TRBJ1-6; 10 nucleotides agree with TRBD1. The CDR3 runs 18 residues. Per the germline V gene, CDR1 is KGHSH and CDR2 is LQKENI. CDR3 bases: TGTGTCAGCTCACCAGTGGGGACAGGGGCTTCTTCAGGTTCACCCCTCCACTTT. This sequence encodes CVSSPVGTGASSGSPLHF.

The chain is built from TRBV7-8 and TRBJ2-5; 15 nucleotides line up with TRBD2. Trimming at V came to 7 bases and at J to 1 base, leaving 10 bases not matched to a gene. This CDR3 is 18 amino acids long. CDR1 and CDR2 (germline): SGHVS, FQNEAQ. The CDR3 protein is CASNRRGLAGGSQETQYF. As DNA, the CDR3 is TGTGCCAGCAACCGGAGGGGACTAGCGGGGGGATCCCAAGAGACCCAGTACTTC.

The chain has TRBV28 and TRBJ2-5, with TRBD1 matching 8 bases. This CDR3 spans 16 amino acids. V lost 3 bases to trimming and J lost 2 bases; unmatched junction nucleotides: 8. Per the germline V gene, CDR1 is MDHEN and CDR2 is SYDVKM. Written as DNA, the CDR3 is TGTGCCAGCAGTTTTTTGGGGACAGGATTTCAAGAGACCCAGTACTTC. The encoded protein is CASSFLGTGFQETQYF. Full variable domain (rest looked up from reference TRBV28 and TRBJ2-5): DVKVTQSSRYLVKRTGEKVFLECVQDMDHENMFWYRQDPGLGLRLIYFSYDVKMKEKGDIPEGYSVSREKKERFSLILESASTNQTSMYLCASSFLGTGFQETQYFGPGTRLLVL.

V is TRBV19 and J is TRBJ1-2; 7 bases fit TRBD1. Germline-derived CDR1 and CDR2 are LNHDA and SQIVND (reference sequence). V shed 6 bases and J 7 bases; nucleotides not matched to a gene: 5. The CDR3 is 12 residues long. CDR3 sequence: CASSSPGGGYTF. CDR3 DNA sequence: TGTGCCAGTAGCTCTCCAGGGGGTGGCTACACCTTC. The full variable domain, its missing parts supplied by reference TRBV19 and TRBJ1-2, is DGGITQSPKYLFRKEGQNVTLSCEQNLNHDAMYWYRQDPGQGLRLIYYSQIVNDFQKGDIAEGYSVSREKKESFPLTVTSAQKNPTAFYLCASSSPGGGYTFGSGTRLTVV.

The chain has TRBV5-5 and TRBJ1-5; D remains unclear. The V gene lost 4 bases and the J gene lost 5 bases, with 10 bases spanning the gap. Per germline, CDR1 SGHKS and CDR2 YYEKEE (reference sequence). This CDR3 has 13 amino acids. The CDR3 DNA reads as TGTGCCAGCAGCCTCCTCTGGGATCAGCCCCAGCATTTT. It translates to CASSLLWDQPQHF.

V and J are TRBV18 and TRBJ2-2; 7 bases agree with TRBD2. J gave up 3 bases and V 2 bases, and 3 bases lay outside the gene matches. The CDR3 sequence is 15 residues long. Germline CDR1 reads KGHSH; CDR2 reads LQKENI. The CDR3 DNA reads as TGTGCCAGCTCACCAGCTAGCGGACACACCGGGGAGCTGTTTTTT. This codes for CASSPASGHTGELFF.

V and J are TRBV5-6 and TRBJ1-5; TRBD1 might be the D (6 bases). Looked up from germline, CDR1 is SGHDT and CDR2 is YYEEEE. The CDR3 contains 17 residues. V was pared by 0 bases and J by 8 bases, with 21 bases between. Here the CDR3 DNA reads TGTGCCAGCAGCTTGGCAGCTTCTCGCGGGGGGCCCAAGCCCCAGCATTTT. The encoded protein is CASSLAASRGGPKPQHF.